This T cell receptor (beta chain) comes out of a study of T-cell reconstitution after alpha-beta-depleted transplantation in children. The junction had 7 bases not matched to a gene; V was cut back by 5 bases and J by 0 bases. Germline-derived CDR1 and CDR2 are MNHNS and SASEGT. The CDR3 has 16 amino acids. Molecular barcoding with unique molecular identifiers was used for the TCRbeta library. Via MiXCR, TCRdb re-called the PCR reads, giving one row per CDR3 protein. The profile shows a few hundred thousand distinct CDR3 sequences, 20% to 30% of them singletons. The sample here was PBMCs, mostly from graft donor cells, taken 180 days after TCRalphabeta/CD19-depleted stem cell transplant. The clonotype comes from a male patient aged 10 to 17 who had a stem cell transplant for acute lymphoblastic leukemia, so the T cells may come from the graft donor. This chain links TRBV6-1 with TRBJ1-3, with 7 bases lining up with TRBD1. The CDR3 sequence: CASSKDRRYSGNTIYF. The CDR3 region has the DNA TGTGCCAGCAGTAAGGACAGGCGATACTCTGGAAACACCATATATTTT.